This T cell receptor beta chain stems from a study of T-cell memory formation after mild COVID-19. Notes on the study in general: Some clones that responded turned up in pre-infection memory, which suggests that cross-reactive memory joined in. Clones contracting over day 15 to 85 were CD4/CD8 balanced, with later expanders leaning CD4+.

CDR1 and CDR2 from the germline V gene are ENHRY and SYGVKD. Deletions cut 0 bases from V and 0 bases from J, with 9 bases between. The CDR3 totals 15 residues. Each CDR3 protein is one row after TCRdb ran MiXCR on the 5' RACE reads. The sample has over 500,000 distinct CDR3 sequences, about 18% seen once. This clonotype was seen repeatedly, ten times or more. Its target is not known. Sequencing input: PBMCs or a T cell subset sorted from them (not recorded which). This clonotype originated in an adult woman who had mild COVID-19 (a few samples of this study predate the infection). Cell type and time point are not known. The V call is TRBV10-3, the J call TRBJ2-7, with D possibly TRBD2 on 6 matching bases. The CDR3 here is CAISESGGSSYEQYF. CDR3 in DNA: TGTGCCATCAGTGAGTCTGGGGGGAGCTCCTACGAGCAGTACTTC.